A selection of T cell receptor beta chains follows, all from one sample in a study of OX40 agonist ivuxolimab in advanced cancers. TCRdb's copy holds only in-frame clones and misses some; the assay was immunoSEQ multiplex PCR. The sample lists 80,000 to 100,000 clones, roughly nine tenths seen once, with 0.82% in the top ten. This specimen consisted of CD4+ or CD8+ T cells sorted from blood, obtained in a trial of the OX40 agonist ivuxolimab. These receptors were obtained from an adult with an advanced solid tumor such as melanoma, head and neck, liver or kidney cancer. Both conserved end residues are part of each CDR3. D genes are given only for firm matches. Rows give clone size only sometimes, using once, few, many, or a class for an expanded clone.

CASSPPGWSEAFF | TGTGCCAGCAGCCCACCGGGGTGGTCTGAAGCTTTCTTT | TRBJ1-1 | NA | NA | TRBV14
CASSLLAGGKYNEQFF | TGTGCCAGCAGTTTACTAGCGGGAGGCAAATACAATGAGCAGTTCTTC | TRBJ2-1 | NA | TRBD2 | TRBV27
CAGGLAPSYEQYF | TGTGCCGGCGGACTGGCGCCTTCCTACGAGCAGTACTTC | TRBJ2-7 | NA | NA | TRBV6-1
CASSHLKGAQSSTDTQYF | TGTGCCAGCAGCCACCTCAAAGGAGCTCAATCATCCACAGATACGCAGTATTTT | TRBJ2-3 | NA | NA | TRBV14
CASSPHGDQETQYF | TGTGCCAGCAGCCCACACGGAGACCAAGAGACCCAGTACTTC | TRBJ2-5 | NA | NA | TRBV28
CSVGKRDADTQYF | TGCAGCGTTGGTAAGAGGGATGCAGATACGCAGTATTTT | TRBJ2-3 | NA | NA | TRBV29-1
CASSPGDRINYGYTF | TGCGCCAGCAGCCCGGGGGACAGAATTAACTATGGCTACACCTTC | TRBJ1-2 | NA | TRBD1 | TRBV5-1
CASSYGGLVGETQYF | TGTGCCAGCAGTTACGGGGGACTAGTGGGGGAGACCCAGTACTTC | TRBJ2-5 | NA | TRBD2 | TRBV6-6
CASGAGDTEAFF | TGTGCCAGCGGGGCAGGGGACACTGAAGCTTTCTTT | TRBJ1-1 | NA | NA | TRBV6-4
CASSSDPNQPQHF | TGTGCCAGCAGTTCCGATCCTAATCAGCCCCAGCATTTT | TRBJ1-5 | few | NA | TRBV6-5